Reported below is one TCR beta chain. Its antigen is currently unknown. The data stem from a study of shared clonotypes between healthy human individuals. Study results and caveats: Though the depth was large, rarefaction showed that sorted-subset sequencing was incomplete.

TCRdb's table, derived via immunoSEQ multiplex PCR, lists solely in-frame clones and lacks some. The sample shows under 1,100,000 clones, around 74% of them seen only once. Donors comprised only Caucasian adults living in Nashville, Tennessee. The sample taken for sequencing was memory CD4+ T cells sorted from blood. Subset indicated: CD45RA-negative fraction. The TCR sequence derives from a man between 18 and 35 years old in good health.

Here the CDR3 DNA reads TGTGCCAGCAGCAAGGACAGGGGGGTTGGCTACACCTTC. This codes for CASSKDRGVGYTF. The V call is TRBV11-2, the J call TRBJ1-2; 10 nucleotides align to TRBD1. This CDR3 is 13 amino acids long. Per germline, CDR1 SGHAT and CDR2 FQNNGV. Trimming cost V 5 bases and J 7 bases; bases outside gene matches: 4.